One sample yielded the 21 T cell receptor beta chains listed below, sequenced in a study of T cell repertoires in cytomegalovirus infection. These receptors are not linked to any known antigen. MiXCR, run by TCRdb on the reads, gives a single entry per CDR3 protein. This repertoire shows just over 450,000 distinct CDR3 sequences, under 45% found once; its top ten account for about 39%. The specimen comprised cultured PBMCs, sampled from culture after CMV antigen stimulation. These receptors originate from a human donor in good health (CMV status not recorded). Some clones in this sample may be carry-over from other donors' samples.

This sequence joins TRBV10-2 and TRBJ2-7, with D perhaps being TRBD1 or TRBD2 (5 bases each). V lost 6 bases, J lost 2 bases, and 14 bases lay in between. The germline V gene has CDR1 WSHSY and CDR2 SAAADI. CDR3 length equals 14 residues. In nucleotides, the CDR3 is TGCGCCAGCAGCCCCGGGACGTCAGCCTACGAGCAGTACTTC. Residues: CASSPGTSAYEQYF.

The chain is built from TRBV7-8 and TRBJ2-2, with 7 bases aligning to TRBD1. From germline, CDR1 is SGHVS and CDR2 FQNEAQ. The CDR3 is 15 amino acids. V was pared by 5 bases and J by 1 base, with 4 bases of the junction left unmatched. This CDR3 reads CASSTRTGNTGELFF. CDR3 bases: TGTGCCAGCAGCACACGGACAGGGAACACCGGGGAGCTGTTTTTT. Full variable domain (missing parts from reference TRBV7-8 and TRBJ2-2): GAGVSQSPRYKVAKRGQDVALRCDPISGHVSLFWYQQALGQGPEFLTYFQNEAQLDKSGLPSDRFFAERPEGSVSTLKIQRTQQEDSAVYLCASSTRTGNTGELFFGEGSRLTVL.

The gene calls are TRBV20-1 and TRBJ1-6, with a possible D match to TRBD1 (5 bases). Germline values: CDR1 DFQATT, CDR2 SNEGSKA (reference sequence). The length of the CDR3 is 14 residues. The V end lost 3 bases, the J end lost 8 bases, and 14 bases lay between the germline ends. CDR3 bases: TGCAGTGCTAGCGGGGCCTCAGAGGATTCACCCCTCCACTTT. Translation: CSASGASEDSPLHF.

On this clonotype: Relative to the germline gene, one junction end is altered; a read error may explain this. The gene calls are TRBV11-3 and TRBJ2-1; 11 bases are shared with TRBD2. The V gene's germline CDR1 is SGHNT and CDR2 YENEEA. This CDR3 is built from 15 residues. The CDR3 region is CASSRGLAAFNVQFF. Here the CDR3 DNA reads TGTGCCAGCAGCCGGGGACTAGCGGCATTCAATGTGCAGTTCTTC.

This chain uses TRBV9 with TRBJ2-2; D is unresolved. The CDR3 length is 18 residues. Trimming stripped 3 bases from V and 0 bases from J, with 18 bases between. Per the germline V gene, CDR1 is SGDLS and CDR2 is YYNGEE. This CDR3 is CASSARSGGAANTGELFF. The CDR3 bases are TGTGCCAGCAGCGCCCGGAGTGGTGGCGCGGCGAACACCGGGGAGCTGTTTTTT.

This rearrangement joins TRBV20-1 to TRBJ2-6; D unresolved. With 0 bases removed from V and 4 bases from J, the gap between germline ends came to 10 bases. This CDR3 spans 15 amino acids. From germline, CDR1 is DFQATT and CDR2 SNEGSKA (reference sequence). The chain's CDR3 is CSAREESRGANVLTF. The CDR3 DNA is TGCAGTGCTAGAGAGGAGTCGAGAGGGGCCAACGTCCTGACTTTC.

The chain employs TRBV5-4 and TRBJ2-1; 11 nucleotides line up with TRBD2. The J segment lost 9 bases and the V segment lost 5 bases, leaving 4 bases of the junction unmatched. CDR1 and CDR2 from the germline V gene are SGHNT and YYREEE (reference sequence). This CDR3 spans 13 amino acids. The CDR3 nucleotides are TGTGCCAGCAGTCGAGGACTAGCGGGTGAGCAGTTCTTC. Translation: CASSRGLAGEQFF. The variable domain in full, completed from reference TRBV5-4 and TRBJ2-1, reads ETGVTQSPTHLIKTRGQQVTLRCSSQSGHNTVSWYQQALGQGPQFIFQYYREEENGRGNFPPRFSGLQFPNYSSELNVNALELDDSALYLCASSRGLAGEQFFGPGTRLTVL.

The chain employs TRBV20-1 and TRBJ1-1, with 7 bases matching TRBD1. With 2 bases clipped from V and 11 bases from J, the junction kept 8 bases outside the gene matches. In germline, CDR1 is DFQATT, CDR2 SNEGSKA (reference sequence). The CDR3 loop spans 12 amino acids. This chain's CDR3 is CSARRDSRGAFF. The CDR3 bases are TGCAGTGCTAGACGGGACAGTCGGGGCGCTTTCTTT.

This clonotype was seen a few times. The chain links TRBV7-2 to TRBJ1-6, with D hard to call. Germline CDR1 SGHTA, CDR2 FQGNSA. CDR3 length equals 14 residues. Between the trimmed V and J ends, which lost 2 bases and 8 bases, there was a span of 10 bases. The CDR3 protein is CASSLPSPYSPLHF. For the CDR3, the DNA is TGTGCCAGCAGCTTACCTTCTCCGTATTCACCCCTCCACTTT.

Only one count was recorded for this clonotype. This chain connects TRBV6-5 to TRBJ2-5; 9 bases agree with TRBD2. Germline lookup yields CDR1 MNHEY and CDR2 SVGAGI. The CDR3 has 15 residues. With V trimmed by 4 bases and J by 2 bases, 5 bases remained unmatched. CDR3 sequence: CASSSIAGAQETQYF. CDR3 nucleotides: TGTGCCAGCAGTTCAATAGCGGGGGCACAAGAGACCCAGTACTTC.

This clonotype came up a few times. The chain is built from TRBV11-2 and TRBJ2-1; D is possibly TRBD1 (5 bases). Germline lookup yields CDR1 SGHAT and CDR2 FQNNGV. The V and J ends lost 5 bases and 7 bases respectively, with 9 bases between them. CDR3 size: 12 residues. The CDR3 protein is CASSITGNEQFF. CDR3 nucleotides: TGTGCCAGCAGCATCACAGGAAATGAGCAGTTCTTC.

This clonotype was detected only a few times. The gene calls are TRBV7-2 and TRBJ2-3, with TRBD2 as a possible D gene (5 bases). The CDR3 has 13 residues. V was trimmed by 6 bases and J by 8 bases, leaving 15 bases between them. Germline V gene data show CDR1 as SGHTA and CDR2 as FQGNSA. This CDR3 reads CASSRGLRVTQYF. The CDR3 bases are TGTGCCAGCAGTCGCGGGCTTAGGGTTACGCAGTATTTT.

This chain joins TRBV7-8 and TRBJ2-7; D tentatively fits TRBD1 or TRBD2 (6 bases each). The germline gives CDR1 SGHVS, CDR2 FQNEAQ. V lost 4 bases and J 5 bases, leaving 24 bases between the germline ends. This CDR3 spans 17 amino acids. The CDR3 reads CASSSPNLGGRRHEQYF. DNA for the CDR3: TGTGCCAGCAGCTCACCCAATCTGGGGGGCCGCCGCCACGAGCAGTACTTC.

The chain uses TRBV18 and TRBJ2-7; D is perhaps TRBD2 (5 bases). The germline V and J ends were trimmed by 3 bases and 4 bases, with 10 bases remaining between them. Germline assignment: CDR1 KGHSH and CDR2 LQKENI. CDR3 length: 13 residues. The CDR3 DNA reads as TGTGCCAGCTCACCGGGGAGATTGTACGAGCAGTACTTC. Its translation: CASSPGRLYEQYF. The whole variable domain, remainder taken from reference TRBV18 and TRBJ2-7, is NAGVMQNPRHLVRRRGQEARLRCSPMKGHSHVYWYRQLPEEGLKFMVYLQKENIIDESGMPKERFSAEFPKEGPSILRIQQVVRGDSAAYFCASSPGRLYEQYFGPGTRLTVT.

This clonotype appeared a few times. The chain has TRBV10-3 and TRBJ2-2; possible D gene TRBD2, 6 bases. The CDR3 runs 14 residues. Per the germline V gene, CDR1 is ENHRY and CDR2 is SYGVKD. With 5 bases removed from V and 2 bases from J, the gap between germline ends came to 9 bases. This CDR3 reads CAISLGGNTGELFF. In DNA, the CDR3 is TGTGCCATCAGTCTGGGAGGAAACACCGGGGAGCTGTTTTTT.

The sample holds many counts of this clonotype. The rearrangement joins TRBV7-2 to TRBJ2-5; no clear D. This CDR3 spans 14 amino acids. V was cut by 5 bases and J by 2 bases, with 12 bases left in between. Germline V gene data show CDR1 as SGHTA and CDR2 as FQGNSA. The CDR3 DNA reads TGTGCCAGCAGCCCAGACCGGGTACAAGAGACCCAGTACTTC. Residues: CASSPDRVQETQYF.

The CDR3 here is CASSYSLAGGGNEQFF. The CDR3 DNA reads TGTGCCAGCAGTTACTCACTAGCGGGAGGGGGCAATGAGCAGTTCTTC. This chain uses TRBV6-2 or TRBV6-3 with TRBJ2-1, with 13 bases matching TRBD2. V shed 0 bases and J 6 bases; nucleotides not matched to a gene: 2. Germline CDR1 reads MNHEY; CDR2 reads SVGEGT. This CDR3 has 16 amino acids.

This clonotype was observed a few times. This chain connects TRBV7-2 to TRBJ2-4; D call uncertain. The V end lost 2 bases, the J end lost 0 bases, and 5 bases lay between the germline ends. The CDR3 covers 14 residues. The germline CDR1 and CDR2 sequences are SGHTA and FQGNSA. The CDR3 region is CASSLPLAKNIQYF. For the CDR3, the DNA is TGTGCCAGCAGCTTACCCCTAGCCAAAAACATTCAGTACTTC.

The sample holds many counts of this clonotype. The chain recombines TRBV6-2 or TRBV6-3 with TRBJ2-5, with 7 bases matching TRBD2. Germline V CDR1 and CDR2: MNHEY, SVGEGT. This CDR3 has 16 amino acids. V shed 6 bases and J 5 bases; nucleotides not matched to a gene: 15. As DNA, the CDR3 is TGTGCCAGCAGCCGCATCTTGGCCAGCGGGGTGGAGACCCAGTACTTC. Its translation: CASSRILASGVETQYF.

The DNA of the CDR3 is TGTGCCAGCAGCTCGGGACCCCGTTACGAGCAGTACGTC. It is translated as CASSSGPRYEQYV. This rearrangement joins TRBV7-2 to TRBJ2-7; D possibly uses TRBD1 or TRBD2 (5 bases each). Trimming pared 4 bases from V and 4 bases from J, leaving 11 bases between. There are 13 residues in the CDR3. Germline CDR1 reads SGHTA; CDR2 reads FQGNSA.

V and J are TRBV20-1 and TRBJ2-3; D is unclear. The CDR3 totals 14 residues. V lost 5 bases to trimming and J lost 7 bases, with 19 bases between them. Germline CDR1 reads DFQATT; CDR2 reads SNEGSKA (reference sequence). CDR3 loop: CSAVTEVRSYTQYF. CDR3 nucleotides: TGCAGTGCTGTCACTGAGGTCCGTTCATATACGCAGTATTTT.